This TCR beta chain was sequenced for a study of cytomegalovirus exposure and HLA in healthy donors. General study points: Most sequenced TCRs were rare (though some public TCRs occurred in many donors). Excluded: some indistinguishable V segments such as TRBV6-2 and TRBV6-3. Accurate prediction of HLA-A and HLA-B alleles (for most subjects) was reportedly achieved from TCR beta sequences.

PCR involved 60 Vbeta and 13 Jbeta primers. Measured with immunoSEQ multiplex PCR; TCRdb has only the in-frame clones, and not every one. This specimen shows 100,000 to 150,000 clones; the ten leading clones hold around 1.6%. The V gene's germline CDR1 is SGDLS and CDR2 YYNGEE. Trimming shortened V by 3 bases and J by 2 bases, and 14 bases separated the two germline ends. The CDR3 totals 15 residues. In regard to this clone: The antigen remains unidentified.

This sequence joins TRBV9 and TRBJ1-2, with D possibly being TRBD1 (5 bases). The sequenced sample was PBMCs. The sequence was collected from a woman aged 40 to 50 in good health and CMV-seropositive. Written as DNA, the CDR3 is TGTGCCAGCAGCGGCTCCAATCGGGGGAACTATGGCTACACCTTC. Residues: CASSGSNRGNYGYTF.